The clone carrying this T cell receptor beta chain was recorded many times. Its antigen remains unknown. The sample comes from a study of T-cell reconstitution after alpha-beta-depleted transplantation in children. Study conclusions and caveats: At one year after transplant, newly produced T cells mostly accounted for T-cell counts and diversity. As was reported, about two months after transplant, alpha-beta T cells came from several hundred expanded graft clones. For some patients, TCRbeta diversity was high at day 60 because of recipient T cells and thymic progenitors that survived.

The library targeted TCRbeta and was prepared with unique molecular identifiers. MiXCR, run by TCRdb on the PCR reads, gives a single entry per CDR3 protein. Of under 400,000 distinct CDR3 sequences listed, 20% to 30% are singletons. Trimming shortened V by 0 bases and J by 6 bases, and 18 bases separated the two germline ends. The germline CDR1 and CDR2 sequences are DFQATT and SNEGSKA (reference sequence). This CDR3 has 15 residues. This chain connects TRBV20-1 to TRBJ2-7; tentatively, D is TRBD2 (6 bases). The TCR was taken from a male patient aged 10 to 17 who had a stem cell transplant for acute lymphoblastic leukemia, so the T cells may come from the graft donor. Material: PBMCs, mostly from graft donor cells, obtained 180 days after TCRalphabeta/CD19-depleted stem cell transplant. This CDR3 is CSARDLGAGPTEQYF. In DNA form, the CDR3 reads TGCAGTGCTAGAGATCTCGGGGCGGGACCTACCGAGCAGTACTTC.